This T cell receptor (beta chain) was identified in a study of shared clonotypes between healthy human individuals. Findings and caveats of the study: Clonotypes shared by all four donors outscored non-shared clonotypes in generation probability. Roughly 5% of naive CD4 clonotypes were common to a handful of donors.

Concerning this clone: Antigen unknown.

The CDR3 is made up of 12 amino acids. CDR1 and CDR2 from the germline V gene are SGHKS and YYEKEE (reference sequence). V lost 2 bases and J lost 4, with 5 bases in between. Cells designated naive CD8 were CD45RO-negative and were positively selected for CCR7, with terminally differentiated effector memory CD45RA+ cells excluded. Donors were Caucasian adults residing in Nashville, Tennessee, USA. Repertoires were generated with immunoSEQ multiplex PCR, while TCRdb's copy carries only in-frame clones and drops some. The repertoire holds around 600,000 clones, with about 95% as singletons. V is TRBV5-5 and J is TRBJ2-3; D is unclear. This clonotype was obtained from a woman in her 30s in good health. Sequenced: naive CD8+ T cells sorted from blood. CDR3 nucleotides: TGTGCCAGCAGCTTAGGGTCAGATACGCAGTATTTT. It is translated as CASSLGSDTQYF.